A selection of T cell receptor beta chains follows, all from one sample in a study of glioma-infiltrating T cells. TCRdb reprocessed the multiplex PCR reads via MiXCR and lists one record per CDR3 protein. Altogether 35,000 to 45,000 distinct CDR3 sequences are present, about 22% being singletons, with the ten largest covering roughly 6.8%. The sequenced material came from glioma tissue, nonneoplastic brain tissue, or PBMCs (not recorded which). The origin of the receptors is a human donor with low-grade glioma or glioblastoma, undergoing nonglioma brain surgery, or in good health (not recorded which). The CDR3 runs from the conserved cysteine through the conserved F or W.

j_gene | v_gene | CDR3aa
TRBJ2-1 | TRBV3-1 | CASNLGLAGGQDEQFF
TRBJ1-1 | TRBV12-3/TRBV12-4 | CASSLVSGYTEAFF
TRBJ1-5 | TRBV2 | CASSASPNQPQHF
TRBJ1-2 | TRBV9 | CASSMGGLYGYTF
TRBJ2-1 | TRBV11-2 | CASSLWGGENYYNEQFF
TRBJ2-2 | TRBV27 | CASGTGNTGELFF
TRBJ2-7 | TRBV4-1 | CASSQGRVFYEQYF
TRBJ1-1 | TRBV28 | CASRGPLNTEAFF
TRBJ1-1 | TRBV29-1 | CSVEEGSTEAFF
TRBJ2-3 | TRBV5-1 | CASSQKRTGFGTDTQYF
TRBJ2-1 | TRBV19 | CASSVGRAFEQFF
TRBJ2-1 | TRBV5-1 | CASSFRTANNEQFF
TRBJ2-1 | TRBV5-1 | CASSAGLANEQFF
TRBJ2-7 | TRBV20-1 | CSARRAGGTGEQYF
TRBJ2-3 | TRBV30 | CAWTGGISTDTQYF
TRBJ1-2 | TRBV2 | CASSEGLYGYTF
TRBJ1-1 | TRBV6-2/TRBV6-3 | CASSYSKFMGVAEAFF
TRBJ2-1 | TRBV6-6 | CASSYSTASNEQFF
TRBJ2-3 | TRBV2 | CASTPSGGADTQYF
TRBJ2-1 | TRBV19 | CASLDLDRASGGSYNEQFF
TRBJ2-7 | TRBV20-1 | CSARALPLGVYEQYF
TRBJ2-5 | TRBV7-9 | CASSVKETQYF
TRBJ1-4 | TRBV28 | CASGGTGQKLFF
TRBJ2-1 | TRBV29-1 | CSPWFHNEQFF
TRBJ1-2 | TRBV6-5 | CASSGASVGGYTF
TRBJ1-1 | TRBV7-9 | CASRLVAEAFF
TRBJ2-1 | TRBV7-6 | CASSLSGGGNEQFF
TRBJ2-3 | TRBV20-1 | CSASEEITSTQYF
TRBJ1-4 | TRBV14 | CASSQEFRGSEKLFF